The clone carrying this TCR beta chain was seen a handful of times. Its antigen is not known. PCR amplification relied on 60 Vbeta primers (plus 13 Jbeta primers). Here immunoSEQ multiplex PCR was the method, and the copy in TCRdb shows in-frame clones only, minus some. The table includes 150,000 to 200,000 clones, roughly 75% detected once. The data were obtained in a study of cytomegalovirus exposure and HLA in healthy donors. Study findings and constraints: Common viral pathogens seemed to be connected with several of the most significant clusters, according to a later analysis. A classifier reportedly called cytomegalovirus status with high sensitivity and specificity. Looking again later, the authors saw that most CMV-associated TCR beta chains seemed HLA-restricted.

The sample was PBMCs. This TCR derives from a man younger than 35 in good health and CMV-seropositive.

CDR3 region: CASSPTSGRDNEQFF. The CDR3 DNA sequence: TGTGCCAGCAGCCCGACTAGCGGGAGAGACAATGAGCAGTTCTTC. The gene calls are TRBV6-4 and TRBJ2-1; 12 bases line up with TRBD2. The CDR3 extends over 15 amino acids. The V gene's germline CDR1 is MRHNA and CDR2 SNTAGT. Trimming at V came to 6 bases and at J to 5 bases, leaving 5 bases not matched to a gene.